Listed here are 29 T cell receptor beta chains from one sample, sequenced in a study of shared clonotypes between healthy human individuals. This table comes from immunoSEQ multiplex PCR, and its TCRdb copy is limited to in-frame clones, with some not included. Seen here are around 620,000 clones, 85% to 95% observed once, and the top ten hold about 0.11%. CD8 cells classed as naive were CD45RO-negative and positively selected for CCR7, excluding terminally differentiated effector memory CD45RA+ cells. The sequenced sample was naive CD8+ T cells sorted from blood. The source is a woman younger than 45 in good health.

The chain uses TRBV29-1 and TRBJ1-1; no reliable D call. Per germline, CDR1 SQVTM and CDR2 ANQGSEA. The V end was cut by 6 bases, the J end by 2 bases, with 16 bases between. The CDR3 contains 14 residues. The CDR3 sequence is CSVPSGVSNTEAFF. The DNA for the CDR3 is TGCAGCGTCCCCTCCGGGGTATCCAACACTGAAGCTTTCTTT.

This clone has just a few counts. This sequence joins TRBV27 and TRBJ2-7; 10 bases line up with TRBD2. This CDR3 spans 15 amino acids. The junction had 10 bases not matched to a gene; V was cut back by 5 bases and J by 6 bases. Germline-derived CDR1 and CDR2 are MNHEY and SMNVEV (reference sequence). Written as DNA, the CDR3 is TGTGCCAGCAGTCCCCTCCTAGCGGGAGTACGCGAGCAGTACTTC. It codes for CASSPLLAGVREQYF.

V gene TRBV18 combines with J gene TRBJ2-7; 11 nucleotides align to TRBD2. CDR1 and CDR2 from the germline V gene are KGHSH and LQKENI. This CDR3 comprises 15 residues. J was trimmed by 2 bases and V by 3 bases; bases with no gene match: 3. The CDR3 is CASSPTSGKPYEQYF. Written as DNA, the CDR3 is TGTGCCAGCTCACCGACTAGCGGGAAACCCTACGAGCAGTACTTC. The complete variable domain, with remaining parts taken from reference TRBV18 and TRBJ2-7, reads NAGVMQNPRHLVRRRGQEARLRCSPMKGHSHVYWYRQLPEEGLKFMVYLQKENIIDESGMPKERFSAEFPKEGPSILRIQQVVRGDSAAYFCASSPTSGKPYEQYFGPGTRLTVT.

The chain couples TRBV6-5 to TRBJ2-5, with D perhaps matching TRBD1 or TRBD2 (5 bases each). The CDR3 runs to 15 residues. In germline, CDR1 is MNHEY, CDR2 SVGAGI. The V end was cut by 2 bases, the J end by 0 bases, with 10 bases between. The CDR3 loop is CASSYPGRDQETQYF. The CDR3 nucleotides read TGTGCCAGCAGTTACCCGGGACGGGACCAAGAGACCCAGTACTTC.

The genes are TRBV15 and TRBJ2-1; D might be TRBD1 or TRBD2, each matching 5 bases. Germline assignment: CDR1 LNHNV and CDR2 YYDKDF (reference sequence). The CDR3 has 15 amino acids. With 8 bases removed from V and 2 bases from J, the gap between germline ends came to 16 bases. In DNA form, the CDR3 reads TGTGCCACCTCGCCCGGGACGGACCCCTACAATGAGCAGTTCTTC. This gives the protein CATSPGTDPYNEQFF.

The rearrangement joins TRBV25-1 to TRBJ1-4, with TRBD1 matching over 9 bases. The CDR3 extends over 16 amino acids. Trimming at V came to 2 bases and at J to 7 bases, leaving 8 bases not matched to a gene. CDR1 MGHDK and CDR2 SYGVNS come from the germline V gene. The DNA of the CDR3 is TGTGCCAGCAGTGAAAGTCCCCCGACAGGGGGTGAAAAACTGTTTTTT. Translating gives CASSESPPTGGEKLFF.

This rearrangement joins TRBV27 to TRBJ2-7; TRBD2 aligns across 13 bases. V trimming: 4 bases; J trimming: 3 bases; junction bases outside the gene matches: 6. Per germline, CDR1 MNHEY and CDR2 SMNVEV (reference sequence). The CDR3 totals 16 residues. The CDR3 nucleotides are TGTGCCAGCAGTTGGGGGACTAGCGGGACCCGCTACGAGCAGTACTTC. Translating it yields CASSWGTSGTRYEQYF.

The J gene is TRBJ2-7, the V gene TRBV27; no clear D gene. V shed 4 bases and J shed 4 bases, with 23 bases lying between them. Per germline, CDR1 MNHEY and CDR2 SMNVEV (reference sequence). The CDR3 has 17 amino acids. CDR3 in amino acids: CASSSLPLEGDLYEQYF. CDR3 nucleotides: TGTGCCAGCAGTTCCTTGCCCCTGGAAGGAGATCTATACGAGCAGTACTTC.

The gene calls are TRBV27 and TRBJ2-7; 7 nucleotides agree with TRBD2. Germline trimming cut 3 bases from V and 2 bases from J; bases unmatched to any gene: 7. Germline CDR1 MNHEY, CDR2 SMNVEV (reference sequence). The CDR3 is 15 amino acids. CDR3 sequence (DNA): TGTGCCAGCAGTTTTTCACCGGGGACTACCTACGAGCAGTACTTC. It yields the protein CASSFSPGTTYEQYF.

Regarding this clone: Different DNA sequences within this sample yield the same CDR3. The chain joins TRBV5-1 to TRBJ1-2; D call uncertain. The V end was cut by 1 base, the J end by 0 bases, with 10 bases between. The V gene's germline CDR1 is SGHRS and CDR2 YFSETQ. The CDR3 length is 15 residues. The CDR3, as DNA: TGCGCCAGCAGCTTGTCCGGGCAAGCTAACTATGGCTACACCTTC. Amino acid sequence: CASSLSGQANYGYTF. Drawing the rest from reference TRBV5-1 and TRBJ1-2, the complete variable domain is KAGVTQTPRYLIKTRGQQVTLSCSPISGHRSVSWYQQTPGQGLQFLFEYFSETQRNKGNFPGRFSGRQFSNSRSEMNVSTLELGDSALYLCASSLSGQANYGYTFGSGTRLTVV.

This clone came up once. One junction end disagrees with the germline gene, perhaps due to a read error. V gene TRBV25-1 combines with J gene TRBJ2-2; D is unclear. CDR3 size: 12 residues. Looked up from germline, CDR1 is MGHDK and CDR2 is SYGVNS. The CDR3 nucleotides read TGTGCCACCAGTGTCGGGACCGGGGAGCTGTTTTTT. Protein product: CATSVGTGELFF.

The CDR3 loop reads CASSLDREAGYTF. CDR3 bases: TGTGCCAGCAGTTTGGACAGGGAGGCTGGCTACACCTTC. V is TRBV6-5 and J is TRBJ1-2, with TRBD1 matching over 8 bases. There are 13 residues in the CDR3. J was trimmed by 7 bases and V by 4 bases; bases with no gene match: 5. Germline V gene data show CDR1 as MNHEY and CDR2 as SVGAGI.

This clone appeared a single time. V usage is TRBV27 and J usage is TRBJ2-3, with D possibly TRBD1 on 5 matching bases. CDR3 length equals 13 residues. Germline values: CDR1 MNHEY, CDR2 SMNVEV (reference sequence). Deletions cut 5 bases from V and 5 bases from J, with 11 bases between. The CDR3 sequence: CASSPWTLDTQYF. CDR3 in DNA: TGTGCCAGCAGTCCATGGACATTAGATACGCAGTATTTT.

This chain uses TRBV19 with TRBJ1-4, with D unclear. Trimming shortened V by 0 bases and J by 0 bases, and 5 bases separated the two germline ends. The length of the CDR3 is 15 residues. Germline CDR1 is LNHDA and CDR2 is SQIVND (reference sequence). The CDR3, as DNA: TGTGCCAGTAGTATAGATCCTTCAACTAATGAAAAACTGTTTTTT. Translated: CASSIDPSTNEKLFF. Together with reference TRBV19 and TRBJ1-4, the CDR3 gives the full variable domain: DGGITQSPKYLFRKEGQNVTLSCEQNLNHDAMYWYRQDPGQGLRLIYYSQIVNDFQKGDIAEGYSVSREKKESFPLTVTSAQKNPTAFYLCASSIDPSTNEKLFFGSGTQLSVL.

The chain couples TRBV28 to TRBJ2-7, with D perhaps being TRBD1 or TRBD2 (5 bases each). Per the germline V gene, CDR1 is MDHEN and CDR2 is SYDVKM. The CDR3 consists of 14 residues. The V and J ends lost 8 bases and 2 bases respectively, with 16 bases between them. CDR3 sequence (DNA): TGTGCCAGCGGGTTCCGGGACCGAACCTACGAGCAGTACTTC. It codes for CASGFRDRTYEQYF.

This sequence joins TRBV5-6 and TRBJ2-3; 8 nucleotides agree with TRBD2. The length of the CDR3 is 15 residues. The germline CDR1 and CDR2 sequences are SGHDT and YYEEEE. The V and J ends lost 2 bases and 7 bases, in that order; junction bases with no gene match: 9. The CDR3 loop reads CASSLLAVLGNTQYF. The CDR3 DNA reads as TGTGCCAGCAGCTTACTAGCGGTCCTAGGTAATACGCAGTATTTT.

The rearrangement links TRBV6-5 to TRBJ2-1, with D perhaps TRBD1 (5 bases). CDR3 size: 15 residues. Germline assignment: CDR1 MNHEY and CDR2 SVGAGI. V was shortened by 5 bases and J by 5 bases, with 16 bases between the two germline ends. The CDR3 loop is CASSAVLGLNNEQFF. The DNA of the CDR3 is TGTGCCAGCAGTGCCGTCCTGGGGCTAAACAATGAGCAGTTCTTC.

V gene TRBV2 combines with J gene TRBJ2-1, with TRBD2 matching over 11 bases. CDR3 length: 16 residues. Germline lookup yields CDR1 SNHLY and CDR2 FYNNEI. V lost 3 bases, J lost 10 bases, and 11 bases stayed unmatched. DNA for the CDR3: TGTGCCAGCAGTGAGTCCAGGACTAGCGGGTCCAAGGAGCAGTTCTTC. Translating gives CASSESRTSGSKEQFF.

The chain carries TRBV28 and TRBJ2-7; TRBD2 might be the D (5 bases). The CDR3 spans 16 residues. V shed 8 bases and J shed 2 bases, with 22 bases lying between them. Germline assignment: CDR1 MDHEN and CDR2 SYDVKM. This CDR3 is CASRKTGGYPAYEQYF. Here the CDR3 DNA reads TGTGCCAGCCGCAAAACGGGCGGGTACCCTGCCTACGAGCAGTACTTC.

With regard to this clone: Within the sample, other DNA sequences also encode this same CDR3. The rearrangement uses TRBV19 and TRBJ2-2; D is ambiguous. Germline V gives CDR1 LNHDA, CDR2 SQIVND (reference sequence). Trimming took 0 bases from V and 1 from J, leaving 3 bases between them. This CDR3 contains 14 residues. CDR3 sequence: CASSIDLNTGELFF. In nucleotides, the CDR3 is TGTGCCAGTAGTATAGATCTGAACACCGGGGAGCTGTTTTTT. Filled out from reference TRBV19 and TRBJ2-2, the complete variable domain reads DGGITQSPKYLFRKEGQNVTLSCEQNLNHDAMYWYRQDPGQGLRLIYYSQIVNDFQKGDIAEGYSVSREKKESFPLTVTSAQKNPTAFYLCASSIDLNTGELFFGEGSRLTVL.

There are a few counts of this clone. This same CDR3 is encoded by further DNA sequences in the sample. The chain couples TRBV27 to TRBJ1-5; 7 bases agree with TRBD1. Germline CDR1 reads MNHEY; CDR2 reads SMNVEV (reference sequence). V lost 6 bases and J lost 2; bases outside the gene matches: 4. This CDR3 is 14 amino acids long. This chain's CDR3 is CASSFTGGNQPQHF. CDR3 DNA sequence: TGTGCCAGCAGCTTTACAGGGGGCAATCAGCCCCAGCATTTT.

The chain combines TRBV11-2 with TRBJ1-1; D is perhaps TRBD1 (5 bases). The CDR3 totals 14 residues. Looked up from germline, CDR1 is SGHAT and CDR2 is FQNNGV. Trimming shortened V by 7 bases and J by 1 base, and 13 bases separated the two germline ends. CDR3 coding DNA: TGTGCCAGCACCCCGGGGCGGGGGAACACTGAAGCTTTCTTT. It translates to CASTPGRGNTEAFF.

The table lists this clone with a count of one. This chain connects TRBV7-6 to TRBJ2-2; D may be TRBD2 (6 bases). The V gene's germline CDR1 is SGHVS and CDR2 FNYEAQ. The CDR3 covers 15 residues. Trimming left V 2 bases short and J 2 bases short, with 9 bases between. CDR3 loop: CASSLFGSNTGELFF. The CDR3 bases are TGTGCCAGCAGCTTATTCGGGAGCAACACCGGGGAGCTGTTTTTT. The full variable domain, in which reference TRBV7-6 and TRBJ2-2 provide the parts outside the CDR3, is GAGVSQSPRYKVTKRGQDVALRCDPISGHVSLYWYRQALGQGPEFLTYFNYEAQQDKSGLPNDRFSAERPEGSISTLTIQRTEQRDSAMYRCASSLFGSNTGELFFGEGSRLTVL.

This clone was found once. The V call is TRBV7-9, the J call TRBJ2-2; 7 bases agree with TRBD1. Per germline, CDR1 SEHNR and CDR2 FQNEAQ (reference sequence). J was trimmed by 10 bases and V by 5 bases; bases with no gene match: 7. The CDR3 contains 13 residues. This chain's CDR3 is CASSPTGAEELFF. CDR3 nucleotide sequence: TGTGCCAGCAGCCCTACAGGGGCGGAGGAGCTGTTTTTT.

The chain carries TRBV5-1 and TRBJ1-1; D unresolved. The germline CDR1 and CDR2 sequences are SGHRS and YFSETQ. V dropped 4 bases and J dropped 2 bases, with 15 bases sitting between them. The CDR3 has 15 residues. The CDR3 nucleotides are TGCGCCAGCAGCCCACCCCCGAACGAAAACACTGAAGCTTTCTTT. This gives the protein CASSPPPNENTEAFF. The whole variable domain, remainder taken from reference TRBV5-1 and TRBJ1-1, is KAGVTQTPRYLIKTRGQQVTLSCSPISGHRSVSWYQQTPGQGLQFLFEYFSETQRNKGNFPGRFSGRQFSNSRSEMNVSTLELGDSALYLCASSPPPNENTEAFFGQGTRLTVV.

This rearrangement joins TRBV30 to TRBJ1-1, with D possibly being TRBD1 (6 bases). CDR1 GTSNPN and CDR2 SVGIG come from the germline V gene (reference sequence). V shed 0 bases and J shed 11 bases, with 16 bases lying between them. The CDR3 is 13 amino acids. CDR3 sequence (DNA): TGTGCCTGGAGTGTAGATGGGGGCGGCGGGGCTTTCTTT. Encoded protein: CAWSVDGGGGAFF.

The chain recombines TRBV21-1 with TRBJ2-3; the DNA was not used to check the table's D call, TRBD2. TRBV21-1 is noted as a pseudogene. The CDR3 runs to 16 residues. CDR3 protein: CASSTRIAGRTDTQYF. The CDR3 DNA follows: TGTGCCAGCAGCACAAGGATAGCGGGACGCACAGATACGCAGTATTTT.

The V gene is TRBV28, the J gene TRBJ1-5; 7 bases are shared with TRBD1. With 6 bases clipped from V and 4 bases from J, the junction kept 9 bases outside the gene matches. From germline, CDR1 is MDHEN and CDR2 SYDVKM. The CDR3 spans 15 residues. The CDR3 DNA follows: TGTGCCAGCAGCCTCAGGGGGTCGGGGAATCAGCCCCAGCATTTT. It encodes CASSLRGSGNQPQHF.

This chain links TRBV5-4 with TRBJ1-1; D might be TRBD1 (5 bases). Looked up from germline, CDR1 is SGHNT and CDR2 is YYREEE (reference sequence). V shed 3 bases and J shed 3 bases, with 24 bases lying between them. This CDR3 region has 18 residues. CDR3 bases: TGTGCCAGCAGCTCGCCGGGGGTTCAGTTTACCATCGACACTGAAGCTTTCTTT. Translation: CASSSPGVQFTIDTEAFF.